Given below is one T cell receptor (beta chain) in context. This entry is derived from a study of blood T cell repertoires in COVID-19. The repertoire was sequenced with immunoSEQ multiplex PCR; TCRdb's copy has only in-frame clones and lacks some. The table shows tens of thousands of clones, with more than 85% occurring only once. Sequencing was carried out using peripheral blood. The sequence was obtained from a man between 60 and 75 years old with active or convalescent COVID-19.

CDR3 region: CASSSPGGRETQYF. CDR3 coding DNA: TGTGCCAGCAGCTCCCCGGGGGGCAGGGAGACCCAGTACTTC. This rearrangement joins TRBV6-5 to TRBJ2-5, with D tentatively TRBD2 (7 bases). The CDR3 extends over 14 amino acids. Per germline, CDR1 MNHEY and CDR2 SVGAGI. The V end was cut by 6 bases, the J end by 5 bases, with 16 bases between.